Listed here are 15 T cell receptor beta chains from one sample, sequenced in a study of blood T cell repertoires in COVID-19. Generated by immunoSEQ multiplex PCR, the TCRdb table keeps only in-frame clones and is missing some. The repertoire has approximately 110,000 clones, under 75% of them found once; the top ten carry approximately 5.9%. The sample consisted of peripheral blood. The origin of the receptors is a man at least 80 years old with acute or convalescent COVID-19.

The chain employs TRBV28 and TRBJ2-7; weak D call: TRBD1 (6 bases). CDR1 MDHEN and CDR2 SYDVKM come from the germline V gene. Trimming shortened V by 6 bases and J by 4 bases, and 31 bases separated the two germline ends. The CDR3 spans 19 residues. The CDR3 DNA sequence: TGTGCCAGCAGCTCCGGCTGGGCAGGGGCGAGGGCTTGGGAGTACGAGCAGTACTTC. This translates into CASSSGWAGARAWEYEQYF.

This chain connects TRBV19 to TRBJ2-2, with 12 positions matching TRBD2. The CDR3 extends over 16 amino acids. Germline CDR1 and CDR2: LNHDA and SQIVND (reference sequence). V shed 3 bases and J 6 bases; nucleotides not matched to a gene: 5. The CDR3 sequence is CASSIEPSGRAGELFF. The DNA for the CDR3 is TGTGCCAGTAGTATTGAGCCTAGCGGGAGGGCCGGGGAGCTGTTTTTT.

The J gene is TRBJ2-6, the V gene TRBV9; 7 nucleotides align to TRBD2. Germline V gene data show CDR1 as SGDLS and CDR2 as YYNGEE. The CDR3 length is 18 residues. Trimming took 0 bases from V and 0 from J; bases not matched to a gene: 6. The CDR3 loop is CASSVVGGTHSGANVLTF. In nucleotides, the CDR3 is TGTGCCAGCAGCGTAGTGGGAGGGACCCACTCTGGGGCCAACGTCCTGACTTTC.

The chain carries TRBV6-5 and TRBJ2-7, with D possibly matching TRBD2 (6 bases). This CDR3 region has 16 residues. Germline lookup yields CDR1 MNHEY and CDR2 SVGAGI. V lost 4 bases and J 3 bases, leaving 19 bases between the germline ends. CDR3 coding DNA: TGTGCCAGCAGTTCAGAGGCGGGAAGACCCCTCTACGAGCAGTACTTC. Protein: CASSSEAGRPLYEQYF.

The V and J genes are TRBV27 and TRBJ1-1; a possible D gene is TRBD1 (5 bases). The CDR3 sequence is 13 residues long. Germline CDR1 and CDR2: MNHEY and SMNVEV (reference sequence). V lost 6 bases and J lost 5, with 13 bases in between. The CDR3 nucleotides are TGTGCCAGCAGCCTACAGGAATATACTGAAGCTTTCTTT. Amino acids: CASSLQEYTEAFF.

The chain joins TRBV19 to TRBJ1-5; 9 bases align to TRBD1. The length of the CDR3 is 16 residues. The junction had 12 bases not matched to a gene; V was cut back by 6 bases and J by 6 bases. CDR1 is LNHDA, CDR2 SQIVND, per germline (reference sequence). This chain's CDR3 is CASRPDRGRGSQPQHF. As DNA, the CDR3 is TGTGCCAGTAGACCAGACAGGGGGAGAGGCAGTCAGCCCCAGCATTTT.

The table lists this clone with a few counts. The genes are TRBV9 and TRBJ2-1; a possible D gene is TRBD2 (5 bases). Germline V gives CDR1 SGDLS, CDR2 YYNGEE. The germline V and J ends were trimmed by 2 bases and 9 bases, with 15 bases remaining between them. The length of the CDR3 is 14 residues. The CDR3 DNA sequence: TGTGCCAGCAGCGTCGCCCGGAGGCGCGGTGAGCAGTTCTTC. Protein: CASSVARRRGEQFF.

The rearrangement uses TRBV5-4 and TRBJ1-2; TRBD1 agrees at 7 bases. Germline V gene data show CDR1 as SGHNT and CDR2 as YYREEE (reference sequence). V dropped 4 bases and J dropped 2; count of bases not matched to a gene: 5. This CDR3 is 14 amino acids long. CDR3: CASSQGGQNYGYTF. CDR3 DNA sequence: TGTGCCAGCAGCCAGGGGGGACAAAACTATGGCTACACCTTC.

The chain links TRBV10-2 to TRBJ2-5; 8 bases match TRBD2. The CDR3 extends over 13 amino acids. J was trimmed by 5 bases and V by 6 bases; bases with no gene match: 5. The germline CDR1 and CDR2 sequences are WSHSY and SAAADI. This CDR3 is CASRREVGETQYF. The CDR3 coding sequence is TGCGCCAGCAGGCGGGAGGTCGGGGAGACCCAGTACTTC.

A few counts support this clone. The CDR3 here is CASSQDFRDNAFF. Here the CDR3 DNA reads TGCGCCAGCAGCCAAGATTTCCGGGACAATGCTTTCTTT. The chain carries TRBV4-3 and TRBJ1-1; D might be TRBD1 (6 bases). CDR1 and CDR2 from the germline V gene are LGHNA and YSLEER. The V and J ends lost 0 bases and 11 bases respectively, with 13 bases between them. The CDR3 totals 13 residues.

This clone was seen a few times. The V call is TRBV19, the J call TRBJ2-5; a possible D gene is TRBD2 (5 bases). In germline, CDR1 is LNHDA, CDR2 SQIVND (reference sequence). The CDR3 totals 16 residues. Deletions cut 5 bases from V and 1 base from J, with 17 bases between. The CDR3 is CASSPGSAGVQETQYF. CDR3 coding DNA: TGTGCCAGTAGTCCGGGGAGTGCGGGCGTCCAAGAGACCCAGTACTTC.

A few counts support this clone. V is TRBV11-2 and J is TRBJ2-7; maybe TRBD2 (6 bases). The CDR3 sequence is 14 residues long. Germline assignment: CDR1 SGHAT and CDR2 FQNNGV. Deletions cut 3 bases from V and 7 bases from J, with 16 bases between. DNA of the CDR3: TGTGCCAGCAGCTTGGGGACTTCGGGCGATGAGCAGTACTTC. Its translation: CASSLGTSGDEQYF.

This chain connects TRBV27 to TRBJ2-2; D possibly corresponds to TRBD2 (5 bases). With 2 bases removed from V and 6 bases from J, the gap between germline ends came to 10 bases. The CDR3 spans 14 residues. Germline loops: CDR1 MNHEY, CDR2 SMNVEV (reference sequence). For the CDR3, the DNA is TGTGCCAGCAGTTTAAAGGGTAGCGCCGGGGAGCTGTTTTTT. It yields the protein CASSLKGSAGELFF.

This clone occurred a few times. The chain combines TRBV30 with TRBJ1-2, with 8 nucleotides matching TRBD1. The trim removed 0 bases at V and 2 bases at J, leaving 8 bases unmatched. The CDR3 contains 16 residues. CDR1 is GTSNPN and CDR2 is SVGIG in the germline V gene (reference sequence). CDR3 in DNA: TGTGCCTGGAGTGTACGTCTTAACAGGGGGAACTATGGCTACACCTTC. This codes for CAWSVRLNRGNYGYTF.

The V gene is TRBV5-1, the J gene TRBJ2-1, with D possibly matching TRBD2 (5 bases). V was cut by 0 bases and J by 12 bases, with 13 bases left in between. CDR3 length: 13 amino acids. Germline values: CDR1 SGHRS, CDR2 YFSETQ. The CDR3 reads CASSLDQGGWQFF. CDR3 in DNA: TGCGCCAGCAGCTTGGATCAAGGAGGTTGGCAGTTCTTC.